This T cell receptor beta chain was identified in a study of blood T cell repertoires in COVID-19. Germline CDR1 SGHDT, CDR2 YYEEEE. The V and J ends lost 3 bases and 7 bases, in that order; junction bases with no gene match: 9. This CDR3 region has 14 residues. In the original analysis: Counts of nucleated cells, estimated from reference gene primer amplification, were obtained. Data came from immunoSEQ multiplex PCR; TCRdb stores just in-frame clones and leaves some out. The V and J calls and clone size were taken over from that table, and D and trimming were inferred from the DNA. This sample yields around 78,000 clones, of which around nine tenths are seen a single time; approximately 1.8% belongs to the top ten.

The specimen sequenced was peripheral blood. This sequence joins TRBV5-6 and TRBJ2-7; TRBD1 matches at 8 bases. This clonotype was sampled from a woman aged 60 to 75 with acute or convalescent COVID-19. CDR3 nucleotides: TGTGCCAGCAGCTCAGACAGGGGTTCGAGGGAGCAGTACTTC. This codes for CASSSDRGSREQYF.